This T cell receptor beta chain is from a study of T cell responses to AZD1222 COVID-19 vaccine. Broader study findings: Rises in breadth and depth of Spike-specific TCRs came after two AZD1222 doses. Unmutated regions of variants are reportedly targeted by nearly half of spike-specific TCRs. The study sampled repertoires only after the peak T cell response. Baseline seropositives among AZD1222 recipients totaled only 5 to 7.

The assay was immunoSEQ multiplex PCR, and TCRdb's table has in-frame clones only and misses some. The repertoire holds roughly 150,000 clones, with just over 85% as singletons. CDR1 and CDR2 from the germline V gene are SSHAT and FNYEAQ (reference sequence). V gave up 5 bases and J gave up 0 bases, with 10 bases separating them. This CDR3 contains 15 residues. Concerning this clone: The antigen is not known.

The chain couples TRBV7-7 to TRBJ2-2; D is perhaps TRBD1 (6 bases). This sequence originates from an adult in good health. Source: peripheral blood, taken on day 0 of AZD1222 vaccination. Written as DNA, the CDR3 is TGTGCCAGCAGCCCGACAGGCTCGAACACCGGGGAGCTGTTTTTT. Translated: CASSPTGSNTGELFF.